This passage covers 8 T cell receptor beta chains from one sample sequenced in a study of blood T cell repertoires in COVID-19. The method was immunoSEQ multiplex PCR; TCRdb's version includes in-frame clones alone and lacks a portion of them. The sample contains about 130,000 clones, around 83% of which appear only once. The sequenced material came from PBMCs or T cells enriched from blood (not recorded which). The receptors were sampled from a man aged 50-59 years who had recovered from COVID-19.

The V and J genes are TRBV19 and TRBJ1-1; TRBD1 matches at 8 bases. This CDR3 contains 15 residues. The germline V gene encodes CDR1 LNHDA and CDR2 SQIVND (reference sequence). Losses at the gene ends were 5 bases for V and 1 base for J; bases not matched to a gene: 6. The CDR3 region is CASSETGVTNTEAFF. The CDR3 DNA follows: TGTGCCAGTAGTGAGACAGGGGTGACGAACACTGAAGCTTTCTTT.

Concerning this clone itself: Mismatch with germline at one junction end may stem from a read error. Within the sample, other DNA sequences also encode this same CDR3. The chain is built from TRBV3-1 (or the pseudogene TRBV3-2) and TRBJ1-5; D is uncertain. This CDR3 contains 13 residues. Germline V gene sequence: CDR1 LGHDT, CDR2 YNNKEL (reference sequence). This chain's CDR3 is CASSQDLNQPQHF. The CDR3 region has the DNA TGTGCCAGCAGTCAAGACCTCAATCAGCCCCAGCATTTT.

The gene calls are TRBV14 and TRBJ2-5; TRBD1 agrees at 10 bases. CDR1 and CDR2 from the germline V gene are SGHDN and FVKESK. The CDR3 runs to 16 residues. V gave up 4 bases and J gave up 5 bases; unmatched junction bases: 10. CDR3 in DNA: TGTGCCAGCAGCCGCGTCCGGGACAGGGGTAGGGAGACCCAGTACTTC. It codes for CASSRVRDRGRETQYF.

In DNA, the CDR3 is TGTGCCAGCAGCCGCGCCTCGGGGGGCGGGGAGCTGTTTTTT. It encodes CASSRASGGGELFF. J is TRBJ2-2 and V is TRBV4-2, with 7 bases aligning to TRBD2. CDR1 and CDR2 (germline): LGHNA, YNFKEQ. CDR3 length: 14 residues. J gave up 7 bases and V 4 bases, and 6 bases lay outside the gene matches.

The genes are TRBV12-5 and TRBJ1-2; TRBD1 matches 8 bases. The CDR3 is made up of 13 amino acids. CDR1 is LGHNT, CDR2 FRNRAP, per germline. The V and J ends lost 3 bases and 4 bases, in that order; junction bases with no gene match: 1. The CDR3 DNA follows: TGTGCTAGTGGTTTTGGACAGGGCTATGGCTACACCTTC. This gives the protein CASGFGQGYGYTF.

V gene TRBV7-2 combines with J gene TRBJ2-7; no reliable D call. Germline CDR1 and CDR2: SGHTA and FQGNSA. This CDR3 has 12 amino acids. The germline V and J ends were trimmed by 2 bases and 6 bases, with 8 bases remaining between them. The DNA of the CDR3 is TGTGCCAGCAGCTTACTTGGGCGCGAGCAGTACTTC. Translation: CASSLLGREQYF.

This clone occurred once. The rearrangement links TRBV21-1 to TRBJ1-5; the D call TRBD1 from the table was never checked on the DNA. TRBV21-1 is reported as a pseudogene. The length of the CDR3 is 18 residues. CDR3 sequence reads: CASSKGTGANYSNQPQHF. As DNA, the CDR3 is TGTGCCAGCAGCAAAGGGACAGGGGCCAATTATAGCAATCAGCCCCAGCATTTT.

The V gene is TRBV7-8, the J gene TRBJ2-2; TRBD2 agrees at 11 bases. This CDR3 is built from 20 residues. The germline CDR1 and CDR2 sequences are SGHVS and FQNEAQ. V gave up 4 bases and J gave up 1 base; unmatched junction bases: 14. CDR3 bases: TGTGCCAGCAGCTCGAGTGGGGTCCTAGCGGGGGGACGGAACACCGGGGAGCTGTTTTTT. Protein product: CASSSSGVLAGGRNTGELFF.